This TCR beta chain originates from a study of CD8 T cells in ankylosing spondylitis. Points from the study as a whole: Disease-linked clones, CD8+, were relatively rare in peripheral blood.

Losses at the gene ends were 6 bases for V and 5 bases for J; bases not matched to a gene: 6. The CDR3 totals 15 residues. Germline CDR1 reads WSHSY; CDR2 reads SAAADI. Worth noting for this clonotype: The antigen remains undetermined.

TCRdb re-analysed the 5' RACE reads in MiXCR, keeping a single row per CDR3 protein. The sample consists of 300,000 to 400,000 distinct CDR3 sequences, over 12% of them appearing once. The J gene is TRBJ1-6, the V gene TRBV10-2; 8 bases fit TRBD1. The specimen sequenced was blood, either unsorted or a sorted T cell fraction (not recorded which). This clonotype was obtained from a male donor with ankylosing spondylitis or in good health (not recorded which). CDR3 loop: CASSPGGWDNSPLHF. The CDR3 DNA reads as TGCGCCAGCAGCCCAGGGGGCTGGGATAATTCACCCCTCCACTTT.